The clone carrying this T cell receptor (beta chain) was observed a handful of times. The antigen remains undetermined. Researchers ran the PCR with 60 Vbeta and 13 Jbeta primers. Authors' data handling: About 10 million shared chains were among around 78 million unique TCR beta chains counted in a later analysis. Clones were read by immunoSEQ multiplex PCR, and TCRdb kept only the in-frame ones, dropping some. V, J and clone size are those of that table, while D and trimming were read from the DNA. The sample carries 90,000 to 110,000 clones, 65% to 85% recorded once. The sample is drawn from a study of cytomegalovirus exposure and HLA in healthy donors. Findings of the study overall: An apparent linkage of common viral pathogens to several of the most significant clusters emerged in a later analysis. TCR beta chains numbering under 200 were designated cytomegalovirus-associated.

The germline gives CDR1 MNHEY, CDR2 SVGAGI. Trimming removed 8 bases at V and 8 bases at J, with 16 bases between. The CDR3 covers 12 residues. The origin of this receptor is a man aged 18 to 30 in good health and CMV-seronegative. The V and J genes are TRBV6-5 and TRBJ2-7; no clear D gene. Material for sequencing was PBMCs. The DNA for the CDR3 is TGTGCCAGCCCCGTCTCTTCTAAGAAGCAGTACTTC. Encoded protein: CASPVSSKKQYF.